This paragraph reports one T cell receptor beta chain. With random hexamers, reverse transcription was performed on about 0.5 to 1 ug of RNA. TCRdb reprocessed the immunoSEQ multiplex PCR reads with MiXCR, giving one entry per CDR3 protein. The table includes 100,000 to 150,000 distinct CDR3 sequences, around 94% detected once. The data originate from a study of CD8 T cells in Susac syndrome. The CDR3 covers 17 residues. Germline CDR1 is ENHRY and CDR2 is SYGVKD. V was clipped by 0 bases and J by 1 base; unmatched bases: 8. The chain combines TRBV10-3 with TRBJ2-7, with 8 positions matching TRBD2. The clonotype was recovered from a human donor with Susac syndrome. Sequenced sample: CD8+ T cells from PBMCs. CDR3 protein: CAISESTRGGTSYEQYF. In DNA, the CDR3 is TGTGCCATCAGTGAGTCGACGCGCGGGGGGACGTCCTACGAGCAGTACTTC.